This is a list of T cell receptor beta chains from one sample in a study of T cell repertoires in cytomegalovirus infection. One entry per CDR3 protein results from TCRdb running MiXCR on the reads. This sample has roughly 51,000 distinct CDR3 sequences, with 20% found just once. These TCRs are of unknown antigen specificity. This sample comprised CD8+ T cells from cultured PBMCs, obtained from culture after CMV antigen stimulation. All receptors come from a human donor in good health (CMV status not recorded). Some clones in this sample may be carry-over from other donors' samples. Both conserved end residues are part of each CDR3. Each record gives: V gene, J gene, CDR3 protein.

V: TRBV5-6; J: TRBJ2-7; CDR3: CASSSNRGSYEQYF
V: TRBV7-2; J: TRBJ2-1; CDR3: CASSLVPGTDEQFF
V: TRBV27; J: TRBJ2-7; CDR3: CASGTGAYEQYF
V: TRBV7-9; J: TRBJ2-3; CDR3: CASSLLWGGKDTQYF
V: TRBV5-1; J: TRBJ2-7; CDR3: CASSLGQFYEQYF
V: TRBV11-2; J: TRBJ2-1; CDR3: CASSLERGRAYNEQFF
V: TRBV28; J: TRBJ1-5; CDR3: CASSFGRVGGGNQPQHF
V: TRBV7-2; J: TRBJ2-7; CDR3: CASSLVGGSYEQYF
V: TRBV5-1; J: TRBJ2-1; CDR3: CASSLRAGIYLEQFF
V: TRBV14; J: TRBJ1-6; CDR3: CASSLERSYNSPLHF
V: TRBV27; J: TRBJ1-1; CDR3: CASSFQLPGQGTNTEAFF
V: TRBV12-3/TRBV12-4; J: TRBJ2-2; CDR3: CASSSVGTNVGGELFF
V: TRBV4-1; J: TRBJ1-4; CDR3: CASSQDTGAFEKLFF
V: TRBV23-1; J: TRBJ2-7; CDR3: CASTTNRDLREQYF
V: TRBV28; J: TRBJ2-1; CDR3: CASNMGSSYNEQFF
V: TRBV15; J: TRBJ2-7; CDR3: CATSRALRDEQYF
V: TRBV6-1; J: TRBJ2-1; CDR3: CASSRQGAYNEQFF
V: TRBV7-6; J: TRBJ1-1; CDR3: CASSLARGPKTEAFF
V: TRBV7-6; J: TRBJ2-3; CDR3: CASSPAADTQYF
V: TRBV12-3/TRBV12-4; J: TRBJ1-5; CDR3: CASSLTASNQPQHF
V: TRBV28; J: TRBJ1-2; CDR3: CASSLSAYYGYTF
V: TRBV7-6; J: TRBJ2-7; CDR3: CASSGPGDEQYF
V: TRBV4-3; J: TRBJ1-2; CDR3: CASSQQPPPWDYGYTF
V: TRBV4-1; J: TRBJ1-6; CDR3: CASSQGSDRNNSPLHF
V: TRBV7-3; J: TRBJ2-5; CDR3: CASSASSWETQYF
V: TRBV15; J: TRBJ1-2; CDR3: CATSLHLDRDHGYTF
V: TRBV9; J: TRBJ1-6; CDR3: CASSVYGNNSPLHF
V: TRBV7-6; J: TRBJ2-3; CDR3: CASSLRATLTDTQYF
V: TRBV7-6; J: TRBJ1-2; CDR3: CASSFGPHYGYTF
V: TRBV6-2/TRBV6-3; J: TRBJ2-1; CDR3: CASSYRLIPNEQFF
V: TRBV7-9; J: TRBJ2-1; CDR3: CASSLGTERNNEQFF
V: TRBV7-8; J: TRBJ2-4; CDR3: CASSLGRGTALDRVSKNIQYF
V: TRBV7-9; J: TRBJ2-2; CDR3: CASRKQGPGELFF
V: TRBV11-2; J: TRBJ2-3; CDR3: CASSLVSGTDTQYF
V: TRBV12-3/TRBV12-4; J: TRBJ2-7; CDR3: CASSSRVKAYEQYF
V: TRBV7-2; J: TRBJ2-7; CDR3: CASSLDPASEQYF
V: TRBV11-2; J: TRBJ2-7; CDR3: CASSLTLAGAYEQYF
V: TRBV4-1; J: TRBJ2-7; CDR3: CASSQVRESSYEQYF
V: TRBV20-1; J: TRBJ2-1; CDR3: CSAIGGSQDHEQFF
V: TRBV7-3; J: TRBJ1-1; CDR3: CASSPRGKFDTEAFF
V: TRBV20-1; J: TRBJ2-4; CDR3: CSASRGGSLTKNIQYF
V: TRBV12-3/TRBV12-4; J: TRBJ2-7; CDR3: CASSPWDRELNRYEQYF
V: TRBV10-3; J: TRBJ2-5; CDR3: CAIKASGREETQYF
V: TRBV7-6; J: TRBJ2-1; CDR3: CASSFTARDEQFF
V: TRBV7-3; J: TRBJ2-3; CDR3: CASSSGKSVTDTQYF
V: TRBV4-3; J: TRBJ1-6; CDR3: CASSPKTGISYNSPLHF
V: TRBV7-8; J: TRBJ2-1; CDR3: CASSLAGSGSLNEQFF